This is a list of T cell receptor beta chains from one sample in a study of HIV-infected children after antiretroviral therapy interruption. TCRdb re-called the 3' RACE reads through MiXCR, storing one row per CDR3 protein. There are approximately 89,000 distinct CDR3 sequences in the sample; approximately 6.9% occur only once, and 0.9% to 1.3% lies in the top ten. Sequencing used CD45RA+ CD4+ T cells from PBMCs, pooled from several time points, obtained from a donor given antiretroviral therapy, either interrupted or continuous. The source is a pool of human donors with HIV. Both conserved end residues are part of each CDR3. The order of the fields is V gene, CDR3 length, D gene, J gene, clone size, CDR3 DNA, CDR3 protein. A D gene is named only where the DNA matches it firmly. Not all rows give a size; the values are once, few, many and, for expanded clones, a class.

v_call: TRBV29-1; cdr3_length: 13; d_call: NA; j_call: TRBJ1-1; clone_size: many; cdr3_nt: TGCAGCGTTGAAACCCGGGTGCGACCTGAAGCTTTCTTT; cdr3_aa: CSVETRVRPEAFF
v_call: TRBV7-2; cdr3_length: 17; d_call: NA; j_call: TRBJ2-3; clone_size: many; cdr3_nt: TGTGCCAGCAGCTCGGACCGGGACCAACTGCAGACAGATACGCAGTATTTT; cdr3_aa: CASSSDRDQLQTDTQYF
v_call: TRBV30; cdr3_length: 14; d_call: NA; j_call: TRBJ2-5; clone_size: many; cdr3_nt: TGTGCCTGGAGTCCACAGCCGGTCCAAGAGACCCAGTACTTC; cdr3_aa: CAWSPQPVQETQYF
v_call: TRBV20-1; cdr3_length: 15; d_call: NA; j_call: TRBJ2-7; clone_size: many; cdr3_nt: TGCAGTGCTAGGCTAATCCGGGACTTAGCCCACGAGCAGTACTTC; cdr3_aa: CSARLIRDLAHEQYF
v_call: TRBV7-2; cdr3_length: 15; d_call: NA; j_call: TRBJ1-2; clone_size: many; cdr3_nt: TGTGCCAGCAACAACGGGGGGGGAAGAGACTATGGCTACACCTTC; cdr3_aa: CASNNGGGRDYGYTF
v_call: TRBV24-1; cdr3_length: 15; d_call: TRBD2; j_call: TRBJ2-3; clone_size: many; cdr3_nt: TGTGCCACCAGTGACGTGACTAGCGGGGTTACTGCGCAGTATTTT; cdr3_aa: CATSDVTSGVTAQYF
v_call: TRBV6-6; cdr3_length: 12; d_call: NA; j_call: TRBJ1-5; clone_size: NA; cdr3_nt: TGTGCCAGCAGTTATGGCGATCAGCCCCAGCATTTT; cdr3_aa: CASSYGDQPQHF
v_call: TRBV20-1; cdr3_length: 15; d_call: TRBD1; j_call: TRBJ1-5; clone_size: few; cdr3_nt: TGCAGTGCTGGCGACAGGGGGGAGAGCAATCAGCCCCAGCATTTT; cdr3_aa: CSAGDRGESNQPQHF
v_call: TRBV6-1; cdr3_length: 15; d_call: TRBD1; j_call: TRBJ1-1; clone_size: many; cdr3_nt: TGTGCCAGCAGTGGGGTGACAGGGGCTAAATCCCAAGCTTTCTTT; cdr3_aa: CASSGVTGAKSQAFF
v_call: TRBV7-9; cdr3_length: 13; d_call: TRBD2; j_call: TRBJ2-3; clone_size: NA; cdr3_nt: TGTGCCAGCAGCTTATTTAGCGGGGGAACGCAGTATTTT; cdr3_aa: CASSLFSGGTQYF
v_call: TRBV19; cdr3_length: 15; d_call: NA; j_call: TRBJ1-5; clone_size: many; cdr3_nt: TGTGCCAGTAGATACGGGGGACGCGGCAATCAGCCCCAGCATTTT; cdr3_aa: CASRYGGRGNQPQHF
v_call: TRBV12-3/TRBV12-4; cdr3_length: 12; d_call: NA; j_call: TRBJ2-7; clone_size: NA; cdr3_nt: TGTGCCAGCACCGCCACTCTCTACGAGCAGTACTTC; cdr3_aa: CASTATLYEQYF
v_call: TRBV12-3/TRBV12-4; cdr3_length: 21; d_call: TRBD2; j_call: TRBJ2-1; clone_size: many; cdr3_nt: TGTGCCAGCAGTTCCCAGCCCAGCGGGAGCAATAGTAAGGACTCCTACAATGAGCAGTTCTTC; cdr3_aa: CASSSQPSGSNSKDSYNEQFF
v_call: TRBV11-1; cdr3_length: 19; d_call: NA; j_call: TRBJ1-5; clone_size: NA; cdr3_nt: TGTGCCAGCAGCTTAGATCCCGGGCCAGGGACTTATAGCAATCAGCCCCAGCATTTT; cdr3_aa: CASSLDPGPGTYSNQPQHF
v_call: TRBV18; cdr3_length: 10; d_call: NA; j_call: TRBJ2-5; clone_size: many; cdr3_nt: TGTGCCAGCGGGCAAGAGACCCAGTACTTC; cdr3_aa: CASGQETQYF
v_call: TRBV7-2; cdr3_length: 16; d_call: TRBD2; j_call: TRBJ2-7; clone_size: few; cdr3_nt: TGTGCCAGCAGCTTGCGGGGGATAGCGGGAGCCTACGAGCAGTACTTC; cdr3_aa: CASSLRGIAGAYEQYF
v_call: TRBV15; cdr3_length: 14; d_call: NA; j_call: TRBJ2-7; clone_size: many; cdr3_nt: TGTGCCACAACCGGGACTCTACTCTCCTACGAGCAGTACTTC; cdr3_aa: CATTGTLLSYEQYF
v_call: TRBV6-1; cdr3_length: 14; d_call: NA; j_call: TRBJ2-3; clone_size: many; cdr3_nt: TGTGCCAGCAGCCGCGACCTGGCCTCGGATACGCAGTATTTT; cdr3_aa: CASSRDLASDTQYF
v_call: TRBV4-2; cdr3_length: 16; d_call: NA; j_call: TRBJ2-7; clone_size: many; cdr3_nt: TGTGCCAGCAGCCAAGATCTCCTAGCCCGCTCCTACGAGCAGTACTTC; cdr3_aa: CASSQDLLARSYEQYF
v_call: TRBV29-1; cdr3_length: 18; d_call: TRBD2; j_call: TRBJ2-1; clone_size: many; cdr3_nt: TGCAGCGCTATATACCGCAGCGGGGGGGCAGGTCTCTACAATGAGCAGTTCTTC; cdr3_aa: CSAIYRSGGAGLYNEQFF
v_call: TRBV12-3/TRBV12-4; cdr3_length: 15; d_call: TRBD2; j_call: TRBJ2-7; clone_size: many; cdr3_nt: TGTGCCAGCAGTGTCCTACTAGCGGGAGGTGGCGAGCAGTACTTC; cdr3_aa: CASSVLLAGGGEQYF
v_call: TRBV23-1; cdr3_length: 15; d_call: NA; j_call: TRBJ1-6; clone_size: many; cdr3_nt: TGCGCCAGCAGTCAATCTCCCGGTTGTAATTCACCCCTCCACTTT; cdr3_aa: CASSQSPGCNSPLHF
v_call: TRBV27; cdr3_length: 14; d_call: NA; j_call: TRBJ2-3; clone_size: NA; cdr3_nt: TGTGCCAGCAGTTTCGAGGATTTCACAGATACGCAGTATTTT; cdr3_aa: CASSFEDFTDTQYF